What follows are 10 T cell receptor beta chains derived from one specimen sequenced in a study of T cell repertoires in cytomegalovirus infection. Their antigens are not known. TCRdb used MiXCR to reprocess the reads, holding one entry per CDR3 protein. In the table there are roughly 120,000 distinct CDR3 sequences, approximately 30% of which are singletons. The specimen was CD8+ T cells from cultured PBMCs, collected from culture after CMV antigen stimulation. The receptors shown here come from a human donor in good health (CMV status not recorded). Some clones in this sample may be carry-over from other donors' samples.

On this clonotype itself: This may stem from a read error, because a much larger clone lies one nucleotide away. The chain carries TRBV11-3 and TRBJ1-1, with D hard to call. Germline V CDR1 and CDR2: SGHNT, YENEEA. V was clipped by 6 bases and J by 1 base, with 6 bases between them. The CDR3 is made up of 12 amino acids. The CDR3 DNA reads as TGTGCCAGCAGTGTCGGGAACACTGAAGCTTTCTTT. Its protein is CASSVGNTEAFF. Supplemented by reference TRBV11-3 and TRBJ1-1, the full variable domain reads EAGVVQSPRYKIIEKKQPVAFWCNPISGHNTLYWYLQNLGQGPELLIRYENEEAVDDSQLPKDRFSAERLKGVDSTLKIQPAELGDSAVYLCASSVGNTEAFFGQGTRLTVV.

Many counts were recorded for this clonotype. The chain has TRBV12-3 or TRBV12-4 and TRBJ2-3; D could derive from TRBD1 or TRBD2 (6 bases each). The CDR3 contains 16 residues. V was cut by 7 bases and J by 2 bases, with 19 bases left in between. In DNA, the CDR3 is TGTGCCAGCACCGTAAGGGGGGCGCCAACCACAGATACGCAGTATTTT. Translating gives CASTVRGAPTTDTQYF.

This clonotype was recorded at least ten times. In DNA, the CDR3 is TGTGCCAGCAGCCCACAACTTGGAAACTATGGCTACACCTTC. Translation gives CASSPQLGNYGYTF. The chain carries TRBV4-2 and TRBJ1-2; D not resolved. The CDR3 is 14 residues long. CDR1 is LGHNA and CDR2 is YNFKEQ in the germline V gene. Trimming cost V 4 bases and J 2 bases, with 11 bases left between them.

This chain joins TRBV6-2 or TRBV6-3 and TRBJ2-1; no clear D gene. Germline-derived CDR1 and CDR2 are MNHEY and SVGEGT. Trimming stripped 2 bases from V and 10 bases from J, with 6 bases between. The CDR3 is 11 amino acids. The CDR3 bases are TGTGCCAGCAGTTACCCGGAAGAGCAGTTCTTC. Its protein product is CASSYPEEQFF.

This chain connects TRBV12-3 or TRBV12-4 to TRBJ2-2; TRBD1 matches 7 bases. The trim removed 2 bases at V and 7 bases at J, leaving 10 bases unmatched. The length of the CDR3 is 16 residues. CDR3 region: CASSLNLFGDSGELFF. CDR3 bases: TGTGCCAGCAGTTTAAATCTCTTTGGGGACAGCGGGGAGCTGTTTTTT.

This clonotype has more than one count but fewer than ten. The J gene is TRBJ2-7, the V gene TRBV11-2; D may be TRBD1 or TRBD2 (5 bases each). This CDR3 has 14 residues. V lost 5 bases, J lost 6 bases, and 17 bases lay in between. Per germline, CDR1 SGHAT and CDR2 FQNNGV. The CDR3: CASSGGPAWSEQYF. The DNA of the CDR3 is TGTGCCAGCAGCGGGGGACCCGCGTGGTCCGAGCAGTACTTC.

The chain recombines TRBV6-2 or TRBV6-3 with TRBJ1-5; D gene uncertain. The CDR3 is made up of 14 amino acids. V lost 6 bases and J lost 0, with 9 bases in between. Germline V gene data show CDR1 as MNHEY and CDR2 as SVGEGT. For the CDR3, the DNA is TGTGCCAGCAGCCAACAAAATAGCAATCAGCCCCAGCATTTT. It specifies CASSQQNSNQPQHF.

CDR3 bases: TGTGCCAGCAGCCCGCCCTACGGGACAGGGAACACCGGGGAGCTGTTTTTT. This codes for CASSPPYGTGNTGELFF. The chain employs TRBV7-6 and TRBJ2-2, with TRBD1 matching 8 bases. V was pared by 5 bases and J by 1 base, with 9 bases of the junction left unmatched. The CDR3 extends over 17 amino acids. Germline CDR1 and CDR2: SGHVS and FNYEAQ.

The V call is TRBV6-1, the J call TRBJ2-7; TRBD1 is a possible D gene (5 bases). Germline-derived CDR1 and CDR2 are MNHNS and SASEGT. V dropped 4 bases and J dropped 3 bases, with 10 bases sitting between them. The CDR3 has 13 amino acids. CDR3 protein: CASSVDRGYEQYF. In DNA form, the CDR3 reads TGTGCCAGCAGTGTGGATAGGGGCTACGAGCAGTACTTC.

V usage is TRBV4-3 and J usage is TRBJ2-1, with a possible D match to TRBD2 (7 bases). Germline values: CDR1 LGHNA, CDR2 YSLEER. The CDR3 length is 18 residues. Trimming took 0 bases from V and 2 from J, leaving 17 bases between them. As DNA, the CDR3 is TGCGCCAGCAGCCAAGATTCAATCGGCGGGGGCCCCTACAATGAGCAGTTCTTC. This codes for CASSQDSIGGGPYNEQFF.